The T cell receptor beta chain under discussion was sequenced for a study of blood T cell repertoires in COVID-19. Using immunoSEQ multiplex PCR, the repertoire was profiled, and TCRdb retains in-frame clones only, with some absent. The sample holds 200,000 to 250,000 clones, around 86% seen once. Seattle participants joined during active infection and were tracked over time. This clone was found a few times. The specimen was peripheral blood. This TCR was recovered from a woman aged 80 or older with COVID-19, enrolled during active disease.

CDR3: CASSYVGGETQYF. The CDR3 nucleotides are TGTGCCAGCAGTTATGTGGGGGGAGAGACCCAGTACTTC. The chain joins TRBV6-2 or TRBV6-3 to TRBJ2-5; possibly TRBD2 for D (6 bases). V was trimmed by 3 bases and J by 4 bases, leaving 9 bases between them. The CDR3 spans 13 residues. The germline V gene encodes CDR1 MNHEY and CDR2 SVGEGT.